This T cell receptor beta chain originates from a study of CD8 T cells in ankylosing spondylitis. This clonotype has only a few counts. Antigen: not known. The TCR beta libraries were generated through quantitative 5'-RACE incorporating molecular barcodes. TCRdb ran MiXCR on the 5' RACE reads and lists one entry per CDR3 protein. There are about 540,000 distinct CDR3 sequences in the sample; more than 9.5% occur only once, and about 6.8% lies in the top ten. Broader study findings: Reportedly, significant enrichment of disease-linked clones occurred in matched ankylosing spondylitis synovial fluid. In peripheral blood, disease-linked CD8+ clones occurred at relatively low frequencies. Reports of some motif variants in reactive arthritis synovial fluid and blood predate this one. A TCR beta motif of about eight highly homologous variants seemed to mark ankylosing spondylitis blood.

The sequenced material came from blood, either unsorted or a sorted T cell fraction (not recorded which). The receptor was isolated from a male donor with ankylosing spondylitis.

This CDR3 is CATSRERLAGSYEQYF. The CDR3 DNA sequence: TGTGCCACCAGCAGAGAAAGACTAGCGGGATCCTACGAGCAGTACTTC. The chain joins TRBV15 to TRBJ2-7; 11 nucleotides align to TRBD2. The germline CDR1 and CDR2 sequences are LNHNV and YYDKDF (reference sequence). The junction had 2 bases not matched to a gene; V was cut back by 0 bases and J by 1 base. The CDR3 loop spans 16 amino acids.